Below are 28 T cell receptor beta chains sequenced from a single sample in a study of blood T cell repertoires in COVID-19. The method was immunoSEQ multiplex PCR; TCRdb's version includes in-frame clones alone and lacks a portion of them. The sample lists around 73,000 clones, 82% seen once, with around 4.1% in the top ten. Source material: peripheral blood. All receptors come from an older woman with acute or convalescent COVID-19.

The chain recombines TRBV7-9 with TRBJ2-7, with a tentative D call TRBD2 (6 bases). CDR3 length equals 11 residues. CDR1 SEHNR and CDR2 FQNEAQ come from the germline V gene (reference sequence). Deletions cut 6 bases from V and 6 bases from J, with 9 bases between. The CDR3 DNA follows: TGTGCCAGCAGTAGGGGAGGCGAGCAGTACTTC. Amino acids: CASSRGGEQYF.

The chain is built from TRBV2 and TRBJ2-3; TRBD1 might be the D (6 bases). The germline gives CDR1 SNHLY, CDR2 FYNNEI. The germline V and J ends were trimmed by 2 bases and 2 bases, with 14 bases remaining between them. This CDR3 comprises 16 residues. For the CDR3, the DNA is TGTGCCAGCAGTGAACTCCCCAGGGACACCACAGATACGCAGTATTTT. As protein: CASSELPRDTTDTQYF.

The CDR3 region is CASSLVRGSTQYF. CDR3 DNA: TGTGCCAGCAGCTTAGTCAGGGGATCTACGCAGTATTTT. The chain joins TRBV11-2 to TRBJ2-3, with a possible D match to TRBD1 (6 bases). The CDR3 loop spans 13 amino acids. V was trimmed by 1 base and J by 8 bases, leaving 10 bases between them. The germline V gene has CDR1 SGHAT and CDR2 FQNNGV.

J is TRBJ1-5 and V is TRBV19; D might be TRBD1 (6 bases). The CDR3 runs 17 residues. With 8 bases removed from V and 0 bases from J, the gap between germline ends came to 20 bases. Germline values: CDR1 LNHDA, CDR2 SQIVND (reference sequence). CDR3: CASGDSIGQFSNQPQHF. Written as DNA, the CDR3 is TGTGCCAGTGGAGATTCAATCGGACAGTTTAGCAATCAGCCCCAGCATTTT. The entire variable domain, with the rest obtained from reference TRBV19 and TRBJ1-5, is as follows: DGGITQSPKYLFRKEGQNVTLSCEQNLNHDAMYWYRQDPGQGLRLIYYSQIVNDFQKGDIAEGYSVSREKKESFPLTVTSAQKNPTAFYLCASGDSIGQFSNQPQHFGDGTRLSIL.

The chain couples TRBV10-3 to TRBJ2-7; no reliable D call. The CDR3 spans 13 residues. The germline V gene encodes CDR1 ENHRY and CDR2 SYGVKD. The V end was cut by 6 bases, the J end by 0 bases, with 9 bases between. The CDR3: CAIRLDSSYEQYF. The CDR3 DNA follows: TGTGCCATCAGGCTAGACTCCTCCTACGAGCAGTACTTC.

The rearrangement joins TRBV3-1 (or the pseudogene TRBV3-2) to TRBJ1-2; weak D call: TRBD1 (6 bases). The germline V and J ends were trimmed by 7 bases and 4 bases, with 16 bases remaining between them. Germline lookup yields CDR1 LGHDT and CDR2 YNNKEL (reference sequence). The CDR3 consists of 14 residues. CDR3 sequence (DNA): TGTGCCAGCACCCCCGGGGCAGGGGCCTATGGCTACACCTTC. Protein sequence: CASTPGAGAYGYTF.

V and J are TRBV9 and TRBJ1-2; TRBD1 matches at 7 bases. From germline, CDR1 is SGDLS and CDR2 YYNGEE. V shed 3 bases, J shed 5 bases, and the junction held 4 bases outside the gene matches. The CDR3 spans 13 residues. The DNA of the CDR3 is TGTGCCAGCAGCGGACAGGGATCGTATGGCTACACCTTC. This encodes CASSGQGSYGYTF.

The rearrangement joins TRBV28 to TRBJ1-2, with D unclear. V lost 5 bases and J lost 3, with 7 bases in between. Per the germline V gene, CDR1 is MDHEN and CDR2 is SYDVKM. The CDR3 is 12 amino acids. The CDR3 spells CASSARYYGYTF. The DNA for the CDR3 is TGTGCCAGCAGTGCCAGGTACTATGGCTACACCTTC.

The chain joins TRBV6-5 to TRBJ1-2; TRBD1 matches 10 bases. V trimming: 4 bases; J trimming: 4 bases; junction bases outside the gene matches: 3. The germline V gene encodes CDR1 MNHEY and CDR2 SVGAGI. The CDR3 length is 14 residues. The CDR3 sequence: CASSSGQGTYGYTF. CDR3 coding DNA: TGTGCCAGCAGTTCGGGACAGGGGACCTATGGCTACACCTTC.

This clone was seen a few times. The chain carries TRBV18 and TRBJ2-7; TRBD2 matches 9 bases. This CDR3 has 15 residues. Germline V gives CDR1 KGHSH, CDR2 LQKENI. V gave up 4 bases and J gave up 4 bases; unmatched junction bases: 8. CDR3 coding DNA: TGTGCCAGCTCACTACGACTAGCGGAGGTTTACGAGCAGTACTTC. It encodes CASSLRLAEVYEQYF. The full variable domain, in which reference TRBV18 and TRBJ2-7 provide the parts outside the CDR3, is NAGVMQNPRHLVRRRGQEARLRCSPMKGHSHVYWYRQLPEEGLKFMVYLQKENIIDESGMPKERFSAEFPKEGPSILRIQQVVRGDSAAYFCASSLRLAEVYEQYFGPGTRLTVT.

This chain uses TRBV13 with TRBJ1-6, with D tentatively TRBD1 (5 bases). Germline lookup yields CDR1 PRHDT and CDR2 FYEKMQ (reference sequence). The CDR3 sequence is 16 residues long. Trimming pared 2 bases from V and 7 bases from J, leaving 15 bases between. The CDR3 loop reads CASSLNPQGRNSPLHF. CDR3 sequence (DNA): TGTGCCAGCAGCTTAAATCCCCAGGGTAGAAATTCACCCCTCCACTTT.

The chain recombines TRBV28 with TRBJ1-5, with D unresolved. The V end lost 9 bases, the J end lost 6 bases, and 15 bases lay between the germline ends. CDR1 and CDR2 (germline): MDHEN, SYDVKM. CDR3 length: 13 residues. The CDR3 sequence is CASQFIEGQPQHF. The CDR3 coding sequence is TGTGCCAGTCAGTTTATAGAGGGTCAGCCCCAGCATTTT.

The chain couples TRBV19 to TRBJ1-6, with D perhaps matching TRBD1 (6 bases). In germline, CDR1 is LNHDA, CDR2 SQIVND (reference sequence). The V end lost 5 bases, the J end lost 5 bases, and 10 bases lay between the germline ends. The CDR3 sequence is 14 residues long. Here the CDR3 DNA reads TGTGCCAGTAGTGGACAGCCTAATAATTCACCCCTCCACTTT. It translates to CASSGQPNNSPLHF.

The chain employs TRBV27 and TRBJ1-1; 7 nucleotides align to TRBD1. CDR3 length equals 15 residues. Germline CDR1 and CDR2: MNHEY and SMNVEV (reference sequence). V shed 5 bases, J shed 1 base, and the junction held 7 bases outside the gene matches. CDR3 protein: CASSPRTGANTEAFF. The DNA for the CDR3 is TGTGCCAGCAGTCCAAGGACAGGAGCGAACACTGAAGCTTTCTTT.

The V and J genes are TRBV10-1 and TRBJ2-1; 13 nucleotides align to TRBD2. The CDR3 runs 17 residues. The V segment lost 10 bases and the J segment 1 base; nucleotides outside the gene matches: 10. Germline values: CDR1 WNHNN, CDR2 SYGVQD (reference sequence). CDR3 DNA: TGCGCCACCCGGACTAGCGGGAGTCTAAAGTCCTACAATGAGCAGTTCTTC. It yields the protein CATRTSGSLKSYNEQFF.

The chain has TRBV18 and TRBJ1-1; possibly TRBD1 for D (5 bases). V was trimmed by 2 bases and J by 7 bases, leaving 17 bases between them. There are 15 residues in the CDR3. Germline CDR1 is KGHSH and CDR2 is LQKENI. The CDR3 DNA is TGTGCCAGCTCACCAACCTTCTTACGACAGCATGAAGCTTTCTTT. It yields the protein CASSPTFLRQHEAFF.

This clone appeared a single time. The chain recombines TRBV14 with TRBJ2-7; 8 bases fit TRBD2. There are 13 residues in the CDR3. Germline V lookup: CDR1 SGHDN, CDR2 FVKESK. J was trimmed by 6 bases and V by 4 bases; bases with no gene match: 5. The DNA for the CDR3 is TGTGCCAGCAGCCTCCGACTAGCGCGCGAGCAGTACTTC. Its protein product is CASSLRLAREQYF.

CDR3 DNA sequence: TGTGCCAGCAGCCAACCCGGGTCCCCTCGTGGCTACACCTTC. It translates to CASSQPGSPRGYTF. J is TRBJ1-2 and V is TRBV3-1 (or the pseudogene TRBV3-2); D is unresolved. Germline values: CDR1 LGHDT, CDR2 YNNKEL (reference sequence). Deletions cut 2 bases from V and 7 bases from J, with 14 bases between. The CDR3 covers 14 residues.

The chain employs TRBV4-1 and TRBJ1-2; TRBD1 aligns across 8 bases. The CDR3 totals 19 residues. The trim removed 0 bases at V and 4 bases at J, leaving 16 bases unmatched. Germline CDR1 is MGHRA and CDR2 is YSYEKL. CDR3 sequence reads: CASSQDPWQGAQKAYGYTF. The CDR3 region has the DNA TGCGCCAGCAGCCAAGATCCTTGGCAGGGGGCGCAAAAAGCCTATGGCTACACCTTC.

The chain joins TRBV5-1 to TRBJ1-1; D is perhaps TRBD1 (5 bases). The CDR3 has 14 amino acids. Germline V gene sequence: CDR1 SGHRS, CDR2 YFSETQ. Between the trimmed V and J ends, which lost 4 bases and 1 base, there was a span of 11 bases. CDR3 coding DNA: TGCGCCAGCAGCCGGGCGGGGACGAACACTGAAGCTTTCTTT. Its translation: CASSRAGTNTEAFF. Full variable domain (missing parts from reference TRBV5-1 and TRBJ1-1): KAGVTQTPRYLIKTRGQQVTLSCSPISGHRSVSWYQQTPGQGLQFLFEYFSETQRNKGNFPGRFSGRQFSNSRSEMNVSTLELGDSALYLCASSRAGTNTEAFFGQGTRLTVV.

V and J are TRBV5-1 and TRBJ1-3, with 7 bases fitting TRBD1. The CDR3 spans 18 residues. CDR1 is SGHRS and CDR2 is YFSETQ in the germline V gene. Losses at the gene ends were 1 base for V and 0 bases for J; bases not matched to a gene: 10. The CDR3 protein is CASSLWGIRDSSGNTIYF. The CDR3 coding sequence is TGCGCCAGCAGCTTGTGGGGTATACGGGACAGCTCTGGAAACACCATATATTTT.

The J gene is TRBJ1-6, the V gene TRBV5-5; 7 bases match TRBD1. This CDR3 region has 16 residues. Germline CDR1 and CDR2: SGHKS and YYEKEE (reference sequence). V trimming: 4 bases; J trimming: 3 bases; junction bases outside the gene matches: 7. The CDR3 DNA is TGTGCCAGCAGCCCTATTCAGGGGGTCTATAATTCACCCCTCCACTTT. Its protein is CASSPIQGVYNSPLHF. Variable domain in full (rest from reference TRBV5-5 and TRBJ1-6): DAGVTQSPTHLIKTRGQQVTLRCSPISGHKSVSWYQQVLGQGPQFIFQYYEKEERGRGNFPDRFSARQFPNYSSELNVNALLLGDSALYLCASSPIQGVYNSPLHFGNGTRLTVT.

The CDR3 sequence: CASSPSLAGGDTIYF. The DNA of the CDR3 is TGTGCCAGCTCACCATCACTGGCAGGCGGGGACACCATATATTTT. This rearrangement joins TRBV18 to TRBJ1-3; D call uncertain. Trimming left V 2 bases short and J 8 bases short, with 16 bases between. The CDR3 sequence is 15 residues long. Per germline, CDR1 KGHSH and CDR2 LQKENI.

This clone was recorded once. The chain joins TRBV9 to TRBJ2-3, with 13 bases matching TRBD2. Germline V gene sequence: CDR1 SGDLS, CDR2 YYNGEE. The CDR3 is 16 amino acids. Trimming cost V 3 bases and J 3 bases; bases outside gene matches: 4. The CDR3 bases are TGTGCCAGCAGCGAGGGGACTAGCGGGATAACAGATACGCAGTATTTT. Residues: CASSEGTSGITDTQYF.

This chain links TRBV9 with TRBJ2-1; 15 bases map to TRBD2. Trimming removed 3 bases from V and 7 bases from J; junction bases left unmatched: 8. CDR3 size: 17 residues. Germline CDR1 and CDR2: SGDLS and YYNGEE. CDR3 sequence: CASSAPGLAGGGNEQFF. The DNA of the CDR3 is TGTGCCAGCAGCGCCCCGGGACTAGCGGGGGGAGGGAATGAGCAGTTCTTC.

The chain combines TRBV7-8 with TRBJ1-3; D possibly corresponds to TRBD1 (5 bases). V lost 8 bases and J 0 bases, leaving 14 bases between the germline ends. Germline V CDR1 and CDR2: SGHVS, FQNEAQ. This CDR3 region has 15 residues. The CDR3, as DNA: TGTGCCAGCTCCCGGGGGGGATTCTCTGGAAACACCATATATTTT. It codes for CASSRGGFSGNTIYF.

The chain links TRBV3-1 (or the pseudogene TRBV3-2) to TRBJ1-5; TRBD1 is a possible D gene (5 bases). The CDR3 consists of 17 residues. V lost 3 bases and J 6 bases, leaving 21 bases between the germline ends. Per germline, CDR1 LGHDT and CDR2 YNNKEL (reference sequence). CDR3 residues: CASSHHRKGKGPQPQHF. CDR3 DNA: TGTGCCAGCAGCCATCACCGAAAAGGAAAGGGGCCTCAGCCCCAGCATTTT.

The chain has TRBV3-1 (or the pseudogene TRBV3-2) and TRBJ2-2; no clear D. The CDR3 extends over 13 amino acids. Trimming left V 8 bases short and J 5 bases short, with 12 bases between. Per germline, CDR1 LGHDT and CDR2 YNNKEL (reference sequence). The CDR3 coding sequence is TGTGCCAGCCGAAGCCCCTTAACCGGGGAGCTGTTTTTT. It translates to CASRSPLTGELFF.